This passage covers 22 T cell receptor beta chains from one sample sequenced in a study of shared clonotypes between healthy human individuals. Generated by immunoSEQ multiplex PCR, the TCRdb table keeps only in-frame clones and is missing some. The table has 550,000 to 750,000 clones, about 95% seen once. In the naive CD8 group, cells lacked CD45RO and were positively selected for CCR7, so terminally differentiated effector memory CD45RA+ cells were left out. Sequences were obtained from naive CD8+ T cells sorted from blood. These receptors all come from a woman in her 30s in good health.

The chain links TRBV19 to TRBJ2-7; 7 bases agree with TRBD1. V was clipped by 7 bases and J by 3 bases; unmatched bases: 6. Germline V gene data show CDR1 as LNHDA and CDR2 as SQIVND (reference sequence). CDR3 length: 13 residues. CDR3 sequence reads: CASNNRDSYEQYF. DNA of the CDR3: TGTGCCAGTAATAACCGGGACAGCTACGAGCAGTACTTC. Full variable domain (missing parts from reference TRBV19 and TRBJ2-7): DGGITQSPKYLFRKEGQNVTLSCEQNLNHDAMYWYRQDPGQGLRLIYYSQIVNDFQKGDIAEGYSVSREKKESFPLTVTSAQKNPTAFYLCASNNRDSYEQYFGPGTRLTVT.

This chain joins TRBV18 and TRBJ2-1, with 7 bases lining up with TRBD1. Germline V gene sequence: CDR1 KGHSH, CDR2 LQKENI. The V gene end was trimmed by 3 bases and the J gene end by 9 bases; junction bases not matched to a gene: 32. The CDR3 has 22 amino acids. As DNA, the CDR3 is TGTGCCAGCTCACCTAACCAGTTTAAGGACAGGAGCCGAACAGGCCGAACAGGTGAGCAGTTCTTC. It encodes CASSPNQFKDRSRTGRTGEQFF.

This chain uses TRBV19 with TRBJ1-5; D not certain. The CDR3 totals 15 residues. Looked up from germline, CDR1 is LNHDA and CDR2 is SQIVND (reference sequence). Trimming removed 5 bases from V and 0 bases from J, with 11 bases in between. The CDR3 sequence: CASSAGVYSNQPQHF. The CDR3 DNA reads as TGTGCCAGTAGTGCAGGCGTATATAGCAATCAGCCCCAGCATTTT.

The chain uses TRBV5-6 and TRBJ1-1, with D maybe TRBD1 (5 bases). Germline loops: CDR1 SGHDT, CDR2 YYEEEE. This CDR3 is built from 12 residues. Trimming stripped 4 bases from V and 6 bases from J, with 10 bases between. CDR3 coding DNA: TGTGCCAGCAGCGAGGGACGCTCTGAAGCTTTCTTT. Translation gives CASSEGRSEAFF.

The J gene is TRBJ2-1, the V gene TRBV10-3, with 8 bases identical to TRBD2. The CDR3 runs to 16 residues. The ends lost 5 bases at V and 6 bases at J; junction bases unmatched: 12. Germline-derived CDR1 and CDR2 are ENHRY and SYGVKD. The CDR3: CAISITGPLAGNEQFF. In DNA, the CDR3 is TGTGCCATCAGTATTACCGGGCCCCTAGCGGGCAATGAGCAGTTCTTC.

The CDR3 DNA sequence: TGTGCCAGCAGTCCTCCAGCGGGTAACTACAATGAGCAGTTCTTC. Translating gives CASSPPAGNYNEQFF. The chain uses TRBV27 and TRBJ2-1, with D possibly being TRBD2 (6 bases). This CDR3 has 15 residues. V was trimmed by 5 bases and J by 3 bases, leaving 14 bases between them. The germline CDR1 and CDR2 sequences are MNHEY and SMNVEV (reference sequence).

This chain uses TRBV9 with TRBJ2-3; D gene ambiguous. This CDR3 is 11 amino acids long. Looked up from germline, CDR1 is SGDLS and CDR2 is YYNGEE. V dropped 3 bases and J dropped 5 bases, with 4 bases sitting between them. This CDR3 is CASSAGDTQYF. The DNA of the CDR3 is TGTGCCAGCAGCGCCGGAGATACGCAGTATTTT.

V usage is TRBV27 and J usage is TRBJ2-7, with a possible D match to TRBD1 (5 bases). This CDR3 is built from 14 residues. The germline CDR1 and CDR2 sequences are MNHEY and SMNVEV (reference sequence). The ends were cut back, 3 bases at V and 3 bases at J, with 12 bases in the middle. As DNA, the CDR3 is TGTGCCAGCAGTTTGAAAGGGGTCGACTACGAGCAGTACTTC. Its protein is CASSLKGVDYEQYF.

V gene TRBV19 combines with J gene TRBJ1-5; 9 bases line up with TRBD1. The ends lost 6 bases at V and 4 bases at J; junction bases unmatched: 7. The germline CDR1 and CDR2 sequences are LNHDA and SQIVND (reference sequence). This CDR3 is built from 15 residues. CDR3 nucleotide sequence: TGTGCCAGTAGGGGGACAGGGATGGCAAATCAGCCCCAGCATTTT. Its protein is CASRGTGMANQPQHF.

This sequence joins TRBV18 and TRBJ2-7; D is possibly TRBD1 or TRBD2 (5 bases each). V shed 3 bases and J shed 2 bases, with 14 bases lying between them. The CDR3 loop spans 15 amino acids. The V gene's germline CDR1 is KGHSH and CDR2 LQKENI. In DNA, the CDR3 is TGTGCCAGCTCACCGGACAAGCGGTTACCCTACGAGCAGTACTTC. Protein: CASSPDKRLPYEQYF.

The CDR3 loop is CSVEDGVNTEAFF. The CDR3 DNA reads TGCAGCGTTGAAGACGGGGTGAACACTGAAGCTTTCTTT. J is TRBJ1-1 and V is TRBV29-1; D is undetermined. Deletions cut 0 bases from V and 0 bases from J, with 5 bases between. Germline assignment: CDR1 SQVTM and CDR2 ANQGSEA. CDR3 length: 13 residues.

J is TRBJ2-7 and V is TRBV4-1; TRBD2 matches at 7 bases. CDR1 is MGHRA and CDR2 is YSYEKL in the germline V gene. V was pared by 1 base and J by 0 bases, with 6 bases of the junction left unmatched. This CDR3 has 16 residues. The CDR3 sequence is CASSQGSAGFSYEQYF. The CDR3, as DNA: TGCGCCAGCAGCCAAGGATCAGCGGGATTCTCCTACGAGCAGTACTTC.

Details on this clone: Distinct nucleotide sequences in the sample also encode this CDR3. The chain joins TRBV6-6 to TRBJ2-7; D not resolved. CDR1 is MNHNY and CDR2 is SVGAGI in the germline V gene (reference sequence). Trimming removed 1 base from V and 1 base from J, with 5 bases in between. This CDR3 spans 13 amino acids. The DNA for the CDR3 is TGTGCCAGCAGTTACTTGGGGTCCTACGAGCAGTACTTC. Residues: CASSYLGSYEQYF.

The chain has TRBV6-5 and TRBJ2-2, with D perhaps TRBD2 (6 bases). The V gene lost 8 bases and the J gene lost 5 bases, with 21 bases spanning the gap. Germline V gene sequence: CDR1 MNHEY, CDR2 SVGAGI. The CDR3 runs 16 residues. The CDR3 DNA sequence: TGTGCCAGCGGTTTGTATTACGGGAGCGATACCGGGGAGCTGTTTTTT. The encoded protein is CASGLYYGSDTGELFF.

This sequence joins TRBV11-2 and TRBJ1-1, with D possibly TRBD1 on 5 matching bases. CDR1 is SGHAT, CDR2 FQNNGV, per germline. This CDR3 region has 14 residues. The V end was cut by 0 bases, the J end by 5 bases, with 10 bases between. The CDR3 DNA sequence: TGTGCCAGCAGCTTAGATCTGGGGGGAACTGAAGCTTTCTTT. Protein sequence: CASSLDLGGTEAFF.

This chain uses TRBV28 with TRBJ1-3; TRBD1 agrees at 7 bases. V gave up 6 bases and J gave up 2 bases; unmatched junction bases: 7. CDR1 and CDR2 (germline): MDHEN, SYDVKM. The CDR3 extends over 15 amino acids. The CDR3 coding sequence is TGTGCCAGCAGGAAGGGACAGTTTACTGGAAACACCATATATTTT. Its protein product is CASRKGQFTGNTIYF.

This clone appeared a few times. Other DNA sequences in this specimen translate into the identical CDR3. This chain joins TRBV7-9 and TRBJ1-5; no definite D call. CDR3 size: 12 residues. Germline CDR1 SEHNR, CDR2 FQNEAQ (reference sequence). V dropped 1 base and J dropped 5 bases, with 3 bases sitting between them. As DNA, the CDR3 is TGTGCCAGCAGCTTAGGGGATCAGCCCCAGCATTTT. Protein sequence: CASSLGDQPQHF.

The chain has TRBV12-2 and TRBJ1-2. TRBV12-2 is termed a pseudogene. CDR3 length: 13 residues. The DNA for the CDR3 is TGTGCAAGTCGCTTAGAGACAGCGGGGGGCTACACCTTC. Its protein is CASRLETAGGYTF.

The rearrangement uses TRBV9 and TRBJ2-7; tentative D call: TRBD2 (6 bases). The CDR3 length is 14 residues. V shed 4 bases and J shed 2 bases, with 13 bases lying between them. CDR1 and CDR2 (germline): SGDLS, YYNGEE. The CDR3 DNA is TGTGCCAGCAGCCCCCGGGACTTAACCTACGAGCAGTACTTC. Its protein is CASSPRDLTYEQYF. The full variable domain, rest sourced from reference TRBV9 and TRBJ2-7, is DSGVTQTPKHLITATGQRVTLRCSPRSGDLSVYWYQQSLDQGLQFLIQYYNGEERAKGNILERFSAQQFPDLHSELNLSSLELGDSALYFCASSPRDLTYEQYFGPGTRLTVT.

This clone has a single count. The V and J genes are TRBV27 and TRBJ2-1, with D possibly matching TRBD2 (6 bases). The germline V gene encodes CDR1 MNHEY and CDR2 SMNVEV (reference sequence). The CDR3 consists of 15 residues. Trimming removed 2 bases at V and 4 bases at J, with 12 bases between. Here the CDR3 reads CASSLALAKYNEQFF. The CDR3 bases are TGTGCCAGCAGTTTAGCGCTAGCGAAGTACAATGAGCAGTTCTTC.

This chain joins TRBV29-1 and TRBJ1-5; 7 bases line up with TRBD1. V lost 4 bases to trimming and J lost 10 bases; unmatched junction nucleotides: 7. This CDR3 region has 12 residues. Germline-derived CDR1 and CDR2 are SQVTM and ANQGSEA. The CDR3 DNA reads as TGCAGCGTTGCGGCAGGGGGGGAACCCCAGCATTTT. Amino acid sequence: CSVAAGGEPQHF.

The chain is built from TRBV5-8 and TRBJ2-3; maybe TRBD1 (6 bases). The V gene lost 4 bases and the J gene lost 3 bases, with 18 bases spanning the gap. CDR3 size: 16 residues. CDR1 is SGHTS and CDR2 is YDEGEE in the germline V gene. DNA of the CDR3: TGTGCCAGCAGCCTCGAAGCAGGGGTATTTACAGATACGCAGTATTTT. Translation gives CASSLEAGVFTDTQYF.